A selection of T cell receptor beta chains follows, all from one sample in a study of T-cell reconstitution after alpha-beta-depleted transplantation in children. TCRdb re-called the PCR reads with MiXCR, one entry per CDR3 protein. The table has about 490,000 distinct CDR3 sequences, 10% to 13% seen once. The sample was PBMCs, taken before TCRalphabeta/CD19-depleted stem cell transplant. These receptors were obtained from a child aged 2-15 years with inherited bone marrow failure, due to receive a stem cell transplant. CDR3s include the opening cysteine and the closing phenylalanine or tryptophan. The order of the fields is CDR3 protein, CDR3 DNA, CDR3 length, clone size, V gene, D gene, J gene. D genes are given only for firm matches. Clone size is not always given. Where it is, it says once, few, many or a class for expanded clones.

cdr3_aa: CASTFRDRGGGELFF
cdr3_nt: TGTGCCTCCACCTTCCGGGACAGGGGCGGCGGGGAGCTGTTTTTT
cdr3_length: 15
clone_size: many
v_call: TRBV30
d_call: TRBD1
j_call: TRBJ2-2

cdr3_aa: CASSPYSETQYF
cdr3_nt: TGTGCCAGCAGCCCGTATAGCGAGACCCAGTACTTC
cdr3_length: 12
clone_size: few
v_call: TRBV7-8
d_call: -
j_call: TRBJ2-5

cdr3_aa: CASSLDSAEQFF
cdr3_nt: TGTGCCAGCAGCTTGGATTCGGCCGAGCAGTTCTTC
cdr3_length: 12
clone_size: many
v_call: TRBV5-5
d_call: -
j_call: TRBJ2-1

cdr3_aa: CASSRQGTSYEQYF
cdr3_nt: TGTGCCAGCAGCCGACAGGGGACCTCCTACGAGCAGTACTTC
cdr3_length: 14
clone_size: many
v_call: TRBV7-9
d_call: TRBD1
j_call: TRBJ2-7

cdr3_aa: CATSKGGGEQFF
cdr3_nt: TGTGCCACCTCGAAGGGCGGCGGTGAGCAGTTCTTC
cdr3_length: 12
clone_size: many
v_call: TRBV12-3/TRBV12-4
d_call: -
j_call: TRBJ2-1

cdr3_aa: CASSLSAGGDIQYF
cdr3_nt: TGCGCCAGCAGCTTGTCCGCGGGGGGGGACATTCAGTACTTC
cdr3_length: 14
clone_size: few
v_call: TRBV5-1
d_call: TRBD2
j_call: TRBJ2-4

cdr3_aa: CSASSGLAGFTDTQYF
cdr3_nt: TGCAGTGCTAGTAGCGGACTAGCGGGATTCACAGATACGCAGTATTTT
cdr3_length: 16
clone_size: many
v_call: TRBV20-1
d_call: TRBD2
j_call: TRBJ2-3

cdr3_aa: CASSLIRTSGSNEQFF
cdr3_nt: TGTGCCAGCAGCTTAATAAGGACTAGCGGGAGTAATGAGCAGTTCTTC
cdr3_length: 16
clone_size: -
v_call: TRBV7-9
d_call: TRBD2
j_call: TRBJ2-1

cdr3_aa: CASSFDRAMADTQYF
cdr3_nt: TGTGCCAGCAGCTTCGACAGGGCCATGGCAGATACGCAGTATTTT
cdr3_length: 15
clone_size: many
v_call: TRBV7-2
d_call: TRBD1
j_call: TRBJ2-3

cdr3_aa: CATGLAGGLGGYNEQFF
cdr3_nt: TGTGCCACGGGACTAGCGGGAGGGCTCGGGGGCTACAATGAGCAGTTCTTC
cdr3_length: 17
clone_size: many
v_call: TRBV10-3
d_call: TRBD2
j_call: TRBJ2-1

cdr3_aa: CASSWERGSSYNEQFF
cdr3_nt: TGTGCCAGCAGCTGGGAGCGGGGGAGCTCCTACAATGAGCAGTTCTTC
cdr3_length: 16
clone_size: many
v_call: TRBV7-9
d_call: TRBD2
j_call: TRBJ2-1

cdr3_aa: CSVEIPSSYNEQFF
cdr3_nt: TGCAGCGTTGAAATTCCGAGCTCCTACAATGAGCAGTTCTTC
cdr3_length: 14
clone_size: many
v_call: TRBV29-1
d_call: -
j_call: TRBJ2-1

cdr3_aa: CASSGETSYEQYF
cdr3_nt: TGTGCCAGCAGTGGAGAGACTTCCTACGAGCAGTACTTC
cdr3_length: 13
clone_size: -
v_call: TRBV2
d_call: -
j_call: TRBJ2-7

cdr3_aa: CASSSTEAFF
cdr3_nt: TGTGCCAGCAGTTCAACTGAAGCTTTCTTT
cdr3_length: 10
clone_size: -
v_call: TRBV12-3/TRBV12-4
d_call: -
j_call: TRBJ1-1

cdr3_aa: CASSLGSSQETQYF
cdr3_nt: TGTGCCAGCAGTTTGGGATCTAGCCAAGAGACCCAGTACTTC
cdr3_length: 14
clone_size: many
v_call: TRBV12-3/TRBV12-4
d_call: -
j_call: TRBJ2-5

cdr3_aa: CASSFYSLAGGYNEQFF
cdr3_nt: TGTGCCAGCAGCTTCTACTCACTAGCGGGAGGGTACAATGAGCAGTTCTTC
cdr3_length: 17
clone_size: -
v_call: TRBV7-9
d_call: TRBD2
j_call: TRBJ2-1

cdr3_aa: CATSSGIAGGAYEQYF
cdr3_nt: TGTGCCACCAGCAGTGGTATAGCGGGTGGGGCCTACGAGCAGTACTTC
cdr3_length: 16
clone_size: many
v_call: TRBV15
d_call: TRBD2
j_call: TRBJ2-7

cdr3_aa: CASTLSGRARYGTGELFF
cdr3_nt: TGTGCCAGCACCCTTAGCGGGAGGGCCCGTTACGGTACCGGGGAGCTGTTTTTT
cdr3_length: 18
clone_size: many
v_call: TRBV6-1
d_call: TRBD2
j_call: TRBJ2-2

cdr3_aa: CASSFGTGNYEQYF
cdr3_nt: TGTGCCAGCAGCTTTGGGACAGGGAACTACGAGCAGTACTTC
cdr3_length: 14
clone_size: many
v_call: TRBV7-2
d_call: TRBD1
j_call: TRBJ2-7

cdr3_aa: CASSPGAGRRYEQYF
cdr3_nt: TGCGCCAGCAGCCCGGGGGCCGGACGCCGCTACGAGCAGTACTTC
cdr3_length: 15
clone_size: -
v_call: TRBV4-3
d_call: -
j_call: TRBJ2-7

cdr3_aa: CSVGGWDRYNEQFF
cdr3_nt: TGCAGCGTTGGGGGTTGGGACAGGTACAATGAGCAGTTCTTC
cdr3_length: 14
clone_size: many
v_call: TRBV29-1
d_call: TRBD1
j_call: TRBJ2-1

cdr3_aa: CSGTMGGTDTQYF
cdr3_nt: TGCAGCGGTACAATGGGGGGCACAGATACGCAGTATTTT
cdr3_length: 13
clone_size: many
v_call: TRBV29-1
d_call: -
j_call: TRBJ2-3

cdr3_aa: CSAHSGRGNSPLHF
cdr3_nt: TGCAGTGCTCACTCGGGGCGGGGTAATTCACCCCTCCACTTT
cdr3_length: 14
clone_size: few
v_call: TRBV20-1
d_call: -
j_call: TRBJ1-6

cdr3_aa: CSVDTTGNNEQFF
cdr3_nt: TGCAGCGTTGATACAACAGGGAACAATGAGCAGTTCTTC
cdr3_length: 13
clone_size: many
v_call: TRBV29-1
d_call: -
j_call: TRBJ2-1

cdr3_aa: CASSLPGQAGQETQYF
cdr3_nt: TGTGCCAGCAGCTTACCAGGACAGGCCGGTCAAGAGACCCAGTACTTC
cdr3_length: 16
clone_size: -
v_call: TRBV5-4
d_call: TRBD1
j_call: TRBJ2-5

cdr3_aa: CSAPLGQGAFGYTF
cdr3_nt: TGCAGTGCCCCTCTAGGACAGGGGGCCTTTGGCTACACCTTC
cdr3_length: 14
clone_size: many
v_call: TRBV20-1
d_call: TRBD1
j_call: TRBJ1-2

cdr3_aa: CAWSLSGRGVYEQYF
cdr3_nt: TGTGCCTGGAGCCTAAGCGGGAGGGGAGTGTACGAGCAGTACTTC
cdr3_length: 15
clone_size: -
v_call: TRBV30
d_call: TRBD2
j_call: TRBJ2-7

cdr3_aa: CASSSGLHEQYF
cdr3_nt: TGTGCCAGCAGTTCGGGGTTACACGAGCAGTACTTC
cdr3_length: 12
clone_size: -
v_call: TRBV12-3/TRBV12-4
d_call: -
j_call: TRBJ2-7

cdr3_aa: CASSLIRDTDYEQYF
cdr3_nt: TGTGCCAGCAGTTTGATCCGGGACACCGATTACGAGCAGTACTTC
cdr3_length: 15
clone_size: many
v_call: TRBV28
d_call: -
j_call: TRBJ2-7

cdr3_aa: CSVRATSGRKGASTDTQYF
cdr3_nt: TGCAGCGTTCGGGCGACTAGCGGGAGAAAGGGGGCTAGCACAGATACGCAGTATTTT
cdr3_length: 19
clone_size: many
v_call: TRBV29-1
d_call: TRBD2
j_call: TRBJ2-3

cdr3_aa: CASSSSTSGRLYEQYF
cdr3_nt: TGTGCCAGCAGTTCCTCGACTAGCGGGAGGCTCTACGAGCAGTACTTC
cdr3_length: 16
clone_size: many
v_call: TRBV28
d_call: TRBD2
j_call: TRBJ2-7

cdr3_aa: CSARDRRGQETQYF
cdr3_nt: TGCAGTGCTAGAGATAGGCGGGGGCAAGAGACCCAGTACTTC
cdr3_length: 14
clone_size: many
v_call: TRBV20-1
d_call: TRBD2
j_call: TRBJ2-5

cdr3_aa: CASSLGRAGELFF
cdr3_nt: TGTGCCAGCAGCTTAGGAAGGGCCGGGGAGCTGTTTTTT
cdr3_length: 13
clone_size: many
v_call: TRBV7-2
d_call: -
j_call: TRBJ2-2

cdr3_aa: CASSLRGLDMNTEAFF
cdr3_nt: TGCGCCAGCAGCTTAAGGGGATTGGATATGAACACTGAAGCTTTCTTT
cdr3_length: 16
clone_size: many
v_call: TRBV5-1
d_call: -
j_call: TRBJ1-1

cdr3_aa: CASSPWADSSGNTIYF
cdr3_nt: TGTGCCAGCTCACCGTGGGCGGACAGCTCTGGAAACACCATATATTTT
cdr3_length: 16
clone_size: many
v_call: TRBV18
d_call: -
j_call: TRBJ1-3

cdr3_aa: CASSLPTGVGYTF
cdr3_nt: TGTGCCAGCAGTTTACCGACAGGGGTTGGCTACACCTTC
cdr3_length: 13
clone_size: many
v_call: TRBV27
d_call: TRBD1
j_call: TRBJ1-2

cdr3_aa: CASSQRHRSGNTIYF
cdr3_nt: TGCGCCAGCAGCCAACGACATCGCTCTGGAAACACCATATATTTT
cdr3_length: 15
clone_size: many
v_call: TRBV4-3
d_call: -
j_call: TRBJ1-3

cdr3_aa: CASSLAWWTHADEQFF
cdr3_nt: TGTGCCAGCAGCTTAGCGTGGTGGACTCACGCCGATGAGCAGTTCTTC
cdr3_length: 16
clone_size: many
v_call: TRBV7-2
d_call: -
j_call: TRBJ2-1

cdr3_aa: CSVTPGATQETQYF
cdr3_nt: TGCAGCGTTACGCCAGGGGCTACACAAGAGACCCAGTACTTC
cdr3_length: 14
clone_size: many
v_call: TRBV29-1
d_call: -
j_call: TRBJ2-5

cdr3_aa: CASSLVTAGEDTQYF
cdr3_nt: TGTGCCAGCAGTTTAGTCACAGCGGGAGAAGATACGCAGTATTTT
cdr3_length: 15
clone_size: many
v_call: TRBV28
d_call: TRBD2
j_call: TRBJ2-3

cdr3_aa: CASSPYLSDTQYF
cdr3_nt: TGTGCCAGCAGTCCATATTTATCTGATACGCAGTATTTT
cdr3_length: 13
clone_size: many
v_call: TRBV12-3/TRBV12-4
d_call: -
j_call: TRBJ2-3

cdr3_aa: CASRGQGAATGELFF
cdr3_nt: TGTGCCAGCAGAGGTCAGGGGGCAGCGACCGGGGAGCTGTTTTTT
cdr3_length: 15
clone_size: many
v_call: TRBV27
d_call: TRBD1
j_call: TRBJ2-2

cdr3_aa: CASSSEYSNQPQHF
cdr3_nt: TGTGCCAGTAGTAGCGAATATAGCAATCAGCCCCAGCATTTT
cdr3_length: 14
clone_size: many
v_call: TRBV19
d_call: -
j_call: TRBJ1-5

cdr3_aa: CASTLSGGSDTQYF
cdr3_nt: TGTGCCAGCACCCTTTCGGGAGGCTCAGATACGCAGTATTTT
cdr3_length: 14
clone_size: many
v_call: TRBV12-3/TRBV12-4
d_call: TRBD2
j_call: TRBJ2-3

cdr3_aa: CSALAGGASYEQYF
cdr3_nt: TGCAGTGCCCTAGCGGGAGGGGCTTCCTACGAGCAGTACTTC
cdr3_length: 14
clone_size: many
v_call: TRBV20-1
d_call: TRBD2
j_call: TRBJ2-7

cdr3_aa: CATSDPYQGPGAGELFF
cdr3_nt: TGTGCCACCAGTGACCCCTACCAGGGACCGGGCGCCGGGGAGCTGTTTTTT
cdr3_length: 17
clone_size: many
v_call: TRBV24-1
d_call: -
j_call: TRBJ2-2

cdr3_aa: CAWSDIRVAGGNEQYF
cdr3_nt: TGTGCCTGGAGTGATATTCGTGTGGCGGGAGGTAACGAGCAGTACTTC
cdr3_length: 16
clone_size: -
v_call: TRBV30
d_call: TRBD2
j_call: TRBJ2-7

cdr3_aa: CASSWAPSGSYEQFF
cdr3_nt: TGTGCCAGCAGCTGGGCCCCGAGCGGGAGCTATGAGCAGTTCTTC
cdr3_length: 15
clone_size: many
v_call: TRBV7-9
d_call: TRBD2
j_call: TRBJ2-1